Listed here is a single TCR beta chain. Its antigen is currently unknown. This entry comes from a study of shared clonotypes between healthy human individuals. Study in general: Three CD4 naive, three CD4 memory, two CD8 naive and one CD8 memory plate were used per donor. Study-level findings and limits: Lower generation probabilities were found for non-shared clonotypes than for those shared by all four donors. It was the few donors that limited the genetic and exposure-history diversity represented. Among the subsets, naive ones generally showed larger estimated richness than memory ones.

The table came from immunoSEQ multiplex PCR; TCRdb's copy has only in-frame clones and leaves some out. The sample lists about 2.4 million clones, roughly 93% occurring once. This CDR3 comprises 14 residues. V lost 6 bases, J lost 4 bases, and 4 bases stayed unmatched. Germline V gene lookup returns CDR1 MDHEN and CDR2 SYDVKM. The material sequenced was naive CD4+ T cells from PBMCs. Subset: CD45RA+ positively selected. The rearrangement joins TRBV28 to TRBJ2-5, with TRBD2 matching 11 bases. The TCR sequence derives from a man aged 18 to 29 in good health. Some clones in this sample may be carry-over from other donors' samples. In DNA, the CDR3 is TGTGCCAGCAGCCTACTAGCGGGAGTAGAGACCCAGTACTTC. Translated, it gives CASSLLAGVETQYF.